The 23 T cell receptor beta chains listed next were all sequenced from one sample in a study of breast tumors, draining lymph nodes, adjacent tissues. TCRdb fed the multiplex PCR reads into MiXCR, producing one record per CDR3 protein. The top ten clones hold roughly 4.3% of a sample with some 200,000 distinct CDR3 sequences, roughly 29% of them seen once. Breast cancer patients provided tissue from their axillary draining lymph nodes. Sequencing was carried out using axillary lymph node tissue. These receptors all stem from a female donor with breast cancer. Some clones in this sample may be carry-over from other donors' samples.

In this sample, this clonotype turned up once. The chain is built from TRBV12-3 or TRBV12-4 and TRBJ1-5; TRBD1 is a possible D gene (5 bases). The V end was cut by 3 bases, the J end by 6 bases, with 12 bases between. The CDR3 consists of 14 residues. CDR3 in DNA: TGTGCCAGCAGTTTCTGGGGGGGAAGTCAGCCCCAGCATTTT. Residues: CASSFWGGSQPQHF.

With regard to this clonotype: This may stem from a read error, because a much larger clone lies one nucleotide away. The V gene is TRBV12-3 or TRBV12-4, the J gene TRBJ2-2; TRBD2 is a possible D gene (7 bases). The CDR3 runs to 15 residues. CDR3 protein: CAGRRGGGSTGELFF. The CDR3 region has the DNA TGTGCCGGCAGGAGAGGGGGGGGGAGCACCGGGGAGCTGTTTTTT.

Here the CDR3 reads CATMGTNGRNEQYF. The CDR3 DNA reads TGTGCCACCATGGGGACTAACGGGAGAAACGAGCAGTACTTC. The V gene is TRBV12-3 or TRBV12-4, the J gene TRBJ2-7, with TRBD2 matching 7 bases. V lost 10 bases to trimming and J lost 5 bases; unmatched junction nucleotides: 14. The CDR3 is 14 amino acids.

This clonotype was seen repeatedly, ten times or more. The DNA of the CDR3 is TGTGCCAGCAGCTTCCAAGCCGGGGGAAGGCAGCCCCAGCATTTT. Its protein is CASSFQAGGRQPQHF. J is TRBJ1-5 and V is TRBV7-2; weak D call: TRBD1 (5 bases). The germline V and J ends were trimmed by 3 bases and 7 bases, with 16 bases remaining between them. This CDR3 contains 15 residues. Germline V gives CDR1 SGHTA, CDR2 FQGNSA.

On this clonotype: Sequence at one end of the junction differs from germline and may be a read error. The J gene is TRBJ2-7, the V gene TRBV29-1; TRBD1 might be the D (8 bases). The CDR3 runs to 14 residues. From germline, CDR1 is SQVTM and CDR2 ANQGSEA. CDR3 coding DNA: TGCAGCGCTGAAGCTGGACAGGGAGGGTACGAGCGGTACTTC. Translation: CSAEAGQGGYERYF.

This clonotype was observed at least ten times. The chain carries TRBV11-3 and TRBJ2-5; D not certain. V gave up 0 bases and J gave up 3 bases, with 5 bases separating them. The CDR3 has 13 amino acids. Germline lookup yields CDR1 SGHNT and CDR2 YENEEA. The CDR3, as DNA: TGTGCCAGCAGCTTAGAGGCCAAAGAGACCCAGTACTTC. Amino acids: CASSLEAKETQYF.

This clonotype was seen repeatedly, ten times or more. The DNA of the CDR3 is TGTGCCAGCACGCCCATGACAGGGGGCCACTATGGCTACACCTTC. It specifies CASTPMTGGHYGYTF. V is TRBV6-1 and J is TRBJ1-2, with 10 bases aligning to TRBD1. Germline lookup yields CDR1 MNHNS and CDR2 SASEGT. Unmatched junction bases numbered 8, after V lost 7 bases and J lost 3 bases. The CDR3 covers 15 residues.

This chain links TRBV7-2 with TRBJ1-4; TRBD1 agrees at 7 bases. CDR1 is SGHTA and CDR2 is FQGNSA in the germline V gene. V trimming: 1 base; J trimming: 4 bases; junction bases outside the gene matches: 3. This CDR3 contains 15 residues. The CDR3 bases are TGTGCCAGCAGCTTAGACAGGGGACTTAATGAAAAACTGTTTTTT. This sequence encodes CASSLDRGLNEKLFF.

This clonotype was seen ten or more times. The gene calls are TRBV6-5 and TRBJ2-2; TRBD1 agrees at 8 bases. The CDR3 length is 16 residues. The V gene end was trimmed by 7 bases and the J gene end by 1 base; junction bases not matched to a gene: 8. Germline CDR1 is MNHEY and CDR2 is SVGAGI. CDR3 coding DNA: TGTGCCAGCAATAGGCGTGGGACAGGGAACACCGGGGAGCTGTTTTTT. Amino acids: CASNRRGTGNTGELFF.

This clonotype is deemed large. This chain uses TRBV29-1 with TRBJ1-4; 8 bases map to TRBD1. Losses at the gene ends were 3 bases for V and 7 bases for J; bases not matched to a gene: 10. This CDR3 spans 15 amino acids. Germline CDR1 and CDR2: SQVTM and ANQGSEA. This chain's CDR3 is CSVDSGYGTGEKLFF. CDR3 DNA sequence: TGCAGCGTTGATAGCGGGTACGGGACAGGTGAAAAACTGTTTTTT.

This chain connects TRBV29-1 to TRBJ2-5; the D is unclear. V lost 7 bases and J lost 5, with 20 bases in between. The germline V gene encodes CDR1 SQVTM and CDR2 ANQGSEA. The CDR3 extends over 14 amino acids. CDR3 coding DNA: TGCAGCGCTAGAGCGAGCCTCGTTACGGAGACCCAGTACTTC. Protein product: CSARASLVTETQYF.

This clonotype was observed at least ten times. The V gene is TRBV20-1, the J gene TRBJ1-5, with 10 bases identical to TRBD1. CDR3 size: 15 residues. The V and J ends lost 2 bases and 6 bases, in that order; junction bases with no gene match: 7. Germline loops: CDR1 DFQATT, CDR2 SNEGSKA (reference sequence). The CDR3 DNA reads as TGCAGTGCTAGATCCGGACAGGGGGAAGGTCAGCCCCAGCATTTT. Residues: CSARSGQGEGQPQHF.

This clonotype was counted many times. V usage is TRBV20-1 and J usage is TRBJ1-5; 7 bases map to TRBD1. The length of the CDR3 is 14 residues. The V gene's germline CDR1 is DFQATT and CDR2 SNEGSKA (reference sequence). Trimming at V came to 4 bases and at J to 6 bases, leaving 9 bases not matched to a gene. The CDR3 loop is CSATLQGSAQPQHF. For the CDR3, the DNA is TGCAGTGCTACCCTACAGGGGTCGGCTCAGCCCCAGCATTTT.

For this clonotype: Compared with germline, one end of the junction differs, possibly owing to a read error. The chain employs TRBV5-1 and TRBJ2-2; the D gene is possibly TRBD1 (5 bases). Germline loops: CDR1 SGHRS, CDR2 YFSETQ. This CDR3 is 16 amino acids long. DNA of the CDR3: TGCGCCAGCAGCCCAGAGACAGACTCCTACACTGGGGAGCTGTTTTTT. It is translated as CASSPETDSYTGELFF.

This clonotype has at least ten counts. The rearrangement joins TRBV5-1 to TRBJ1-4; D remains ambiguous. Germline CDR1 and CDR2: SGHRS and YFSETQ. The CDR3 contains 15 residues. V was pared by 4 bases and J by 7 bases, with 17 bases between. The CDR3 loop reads CASSPKDPTLEKLFF. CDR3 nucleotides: TGCGCCAGCAGCCCCAAGGACCCAACTCTTGAAAAACTGTTTTTT. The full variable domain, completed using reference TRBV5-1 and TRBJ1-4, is KAGVTQTPRYLIKTRGQQVTLSCSPISGHRSVSWYQQTPGQGLQFLFEYFSETQRNKGNFPGRFSGRQFSNSRSEMNVSTLELGDSALYLCASSPKDPTLEKLFFGSGTQLSVL.

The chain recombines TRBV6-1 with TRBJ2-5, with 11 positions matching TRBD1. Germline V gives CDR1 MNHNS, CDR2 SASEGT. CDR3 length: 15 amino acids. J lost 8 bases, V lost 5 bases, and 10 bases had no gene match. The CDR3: CASSHGGTGGYTQYF. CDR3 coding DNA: TGTGCCAGCAGTCACGGCGGGACAGGGGGGTATACCCAGTACTTC.

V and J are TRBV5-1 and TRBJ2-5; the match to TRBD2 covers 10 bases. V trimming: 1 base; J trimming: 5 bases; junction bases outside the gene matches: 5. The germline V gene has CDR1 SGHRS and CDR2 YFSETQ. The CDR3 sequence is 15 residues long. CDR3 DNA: TGCGCCAGCAGCTTGAGCGGGGGGGCCCACGAGACCCAGTACTTC. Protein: CASSLSGGAHETQYF.

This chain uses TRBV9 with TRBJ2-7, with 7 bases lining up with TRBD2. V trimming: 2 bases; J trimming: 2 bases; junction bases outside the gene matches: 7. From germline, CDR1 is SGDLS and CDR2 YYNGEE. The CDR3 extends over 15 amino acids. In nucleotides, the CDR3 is TGTGCCAGCAGCGTCGGTCAGGGAGGGACCTACGAGCAGTACTTC. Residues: CASSVGQGGTYEQYF. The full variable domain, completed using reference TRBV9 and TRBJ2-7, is DSGVTQTPKHLITATGQRVTLRCSPRSGDLSVYWYQQSLDQGLQFLIQYYNGEERAKGNILERFSAQQFPDLHSELNLSSLELGDSALYFCASSVGQGGTYEQYFGPGTRLTVT.

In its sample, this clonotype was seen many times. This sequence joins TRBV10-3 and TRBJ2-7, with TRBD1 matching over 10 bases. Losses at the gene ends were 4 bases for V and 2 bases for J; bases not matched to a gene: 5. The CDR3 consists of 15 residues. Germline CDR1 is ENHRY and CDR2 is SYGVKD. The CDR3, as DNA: TGTGCCATCAGTGTAGCGGACAGGGGGACCTACGAGCAGTACTTC. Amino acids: CAISVADRGTYEQYF.

Here the CDR3 reads CASSEGSATGHYEQYF. Written as DNA, the CDR3 is TGTGCCAGCAGTGAGGGGTCGGCCACGGGGCACTACGAGCAGTACTTC. The gene calls are TRBV2 and TRBJ2-7, with D possibly called TRBD1 or TRBD2 (5 bases each). The CDR3 spans 16 residues. V was trimmed by 3 bases and J by 3 bases, leaving 18 bases between them. CDR1 and CDR2 from the germline V gene are SNHLY and FYNNEI.

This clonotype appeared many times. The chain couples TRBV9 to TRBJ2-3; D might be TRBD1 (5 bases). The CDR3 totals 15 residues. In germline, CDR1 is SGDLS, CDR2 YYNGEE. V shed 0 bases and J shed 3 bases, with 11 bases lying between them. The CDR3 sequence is CASSVAGAGTDTQYF. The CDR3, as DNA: TGTGCCAGCAGCGTAGCTGGGGCCGGGACAGATACGCAGTATTTT.

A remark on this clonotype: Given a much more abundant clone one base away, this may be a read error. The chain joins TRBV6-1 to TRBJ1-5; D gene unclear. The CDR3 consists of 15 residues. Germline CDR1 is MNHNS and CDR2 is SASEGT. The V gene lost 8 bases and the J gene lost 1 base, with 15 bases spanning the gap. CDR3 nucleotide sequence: TGTGCCAGCCTGCGAGAGGGTTGGAGCAATCAGCCCCAGCATTTT. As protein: CASLREGWSNQPQHF.

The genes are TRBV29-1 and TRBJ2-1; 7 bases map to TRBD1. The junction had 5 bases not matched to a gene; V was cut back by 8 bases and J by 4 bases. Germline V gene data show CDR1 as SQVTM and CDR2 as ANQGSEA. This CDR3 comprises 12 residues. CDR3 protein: CSSGQSYNEQFF. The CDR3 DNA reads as TGCAGCTCGGGACAGAGTTACAATGAGCAGTTCTTC.